This entry lists 9 T cell receptor beta chains sequenced from one sample in a study of blood T cells in healthy people across ages. A J-beta primer mix and a sample-barcoded 5' primer were used in a second PCR of roughly 6 to 11 cycles. TCRdb reprocessed the 5' RACE reads via MiXCR and lists one record per CDR3 protein. The table includes some 1 million distinct CDR3 sequences, under 55% detected once. The material sequenced was blood. These receptors all come from a woman aged 60-75 years in good health.

This clonotype was seen ten or more times. This chain connects TRBV4-1 to TRBJ2-4; D is ambiguous. Between the trimmed V and J ends, which lost 6 bases and 0 bases, there was a span of 9 bases. The germline V gene encodes CDR1 MGHRA and CDR2 YSYEKL. The CDR3 consists of 14 residues. CDR3 nucleotides: TGCGCCAGCAGTCCGGACCTAGCCAAAAACATTCAGTACTTC. As protein: CASSPDLAKNIQYF.

The chain links TRBV7-7 to TRBJ2-6; TRBD1 is a possible D gene (6 bases). There are 15 residues in the CDR3. From germline, CDR1 is SSHAT and CDR2 FNYEAQ (reference sequence). The V gene lost 5 bases and the J gene lost 4 bases, with 12 bases spanning the gap. CDR3: CASSIGQPGANVLTF. The CDR3 DNA reads TGTGCCAGCAGCATAGGACAGCCCGGGGCCAACGTCCTGACTTTC.

V gene TRBV2 combines with J gene TRBJ2-7; possible D gene TRBD2, 5 bases. Looked up from germline, CDR1 is SNHLY and CDR2 is FYNNEI. This CDR3 comprises 15 residues. The V and J ends lost 5 bases and 0 bases respectively, with 14 bases between them. The CDR3 spells CASSSEDRYSYEQYF. DNA for the CDR3: TGTGCCAGCAGTTCGGAGGACCGATACTCCTACGAGCAGTACTTC.

This rearrangement joins TRBV10-3 to TRBJ2-5; D tentatively reads TRBD1 or TRBD2 (7 bases each). Germline assignment: CDR1 ENHRY and CDR2 SYGVKD. There are 15 residues in the CDR3. Trimming stripped 0 bases from V and 11 bases from J, with 19 bases between. For the CDR3, the DNA is TGTGCCATCAGTGAGTCGAGGCAGGGGGGGAGAGAGCAGTACTTC. It is translated as CAISESRQGGREQYF.

This clonotype was counted a single time. The gene calls are TRBV29-1 and TRBJ2-5; 8 bases are a match to TRBD1. Trimming at V came to 4 bases and at J to 11 bases, leaving 6 bases not matched to a gene. The CDR3 has 11 amino acids. Germline CDR1 SQVTM, CDR2 ANQGSEA. The CDR3 loop reads CSVVLTGEQYF. CDR3 DNA sequence: TGCAGCGTTGTCTTGACAGGGGAGCAGTACTTC.

V and J are TRBV4-3 and TRBJ2-5; 13 nucleotides align to TRBD2. This CDR3 has 16 residues. Germline values: CDR1 LGHNA, CDR2 YSLEER. The J segment lost 4 bases and the V segment lost 0 bases, leaving 2 bases of the junction unmatched. The CDR3 loop reads CASSQERTSGGETQYF. The CDR3 DNA follows: TGCGCCAGCAGCCAAGAACGGACTAGCGGGGGAGAGACCCAGTACTTC.

V is TRBV6-5 and J is TRBJ2-7; 8 bases agree with TRBD2. The CDR3 runs 14 residues. With V trimmed by 8 bases and J by 2 bases, 8 bases remained unmatched. CDR1 is MNHEY, CDR2 SVGAGI, per germline. The CDR3: CASWPSGGTYEQYF. In nucleotides, the CDR3 is TGTGCCAGCTGGCCCAGCGGGGGCACCTACGAGCAGTACTTC.

This clonotype was observed a handful of times. The chain recombines TRBV5-1 with TRBJ2-7; D possibly corresponds to TRBD2 (5 bases). V gave up 3 bases and J gave up 2 bases, with 15 bases separating them. Germline V gives CDR1 SGHRS, CDR2 YFSETQ. The CDR3 covers 15 residues. CDR3 DNA sequence: TGCGCCAGCAGCTCGTTCGGGGAGACGGCCTACGAGCAGTACTTC. Protein sequence: CASSSFGETAYEQYF.

The J gene is TRBJ2-1, the V gene TRBV7-3, with 9 bases identical to TRBD2. The length of the CDR3 is 15 residues. Germline trimming cut 3 bases from V and 7 bases from J; bases unmatched to any gene: 7. CDR1 and CDR2 (germline): SGHTA, FQGTGA. CDR3 residues: CASSFAGGPRNEQFF. The CDR3 bases are TGTGCCAGCAGCTTCGCGGGAGGGCCGAGGAATGAGCAGTTCTTC.